The 8 T cell receptor beta chains below were found in one sample sequenced in a study of blood T cell repertoires in COVID-19. Using immunoSEQ multiplex PCR, the repertoire was profiled, and TCRdb retains in-frame clones only, with some absent. The sample shows almost 100,000 clones, roughly 86% of them seen only once. The sequenced sample consisted of peripheral blood. All receptors come from a man aged 45-65 years with acute or convalescent COVID-19.

This clone was seen only a few times. The gene calls are TRBV2 and TRBJ2-7; 8 nucleotides match TRBD1. CDR1 and CDR2 (germline): SNHLY, FYNNEI. J lost 6 bases, V lost 3 bases, and 1 base had no gene match. This CDR3 is built from 12 residues. For the CDR3, the DNA is TGTGCCAGCAGTGAGGACAGGGCCGAGCAGTACTTC. It encodes CASSEDRAEQYF.

This sequence joins TRBV6-6 and TRBJ2-3; D not resolved. The germline gives CDR1 MNHNY, CDR2 SVGAGI (reference sequence). This CDR3 spans 14 amino acids. Trimming cost V 6 bases and J 1 base, with 11 bases left between them. The CDR3 loop reads CASSLRSGTDTQYF. In DNA form, the CDR3 reads TGTGCCAGCAGCCTCCGGAGCGGCACAGATACGCAGTATTTT.

The chain links TRBV7-9 to TRBJ1-3; no clear D. Trimming left V 5 bases short and J 4 bases short, with 6 bases between. Per germline, CDR1 SEHNR and CDR2 FQNEAQ (reference sequence). This CDR3 contains 12 residues. The CDR3 reads CASSELGNTIYF. DNA of the CDR3: TGTGCCAGCAGCGAACTAGGAAACACCATATATTTT.

V and J are TRBV6-6 and TRBJ2-3, with 7 nucleotides matching TRBD2. From germline, CDR1 is MNHNY and CDR2 SVGAGI (reference sequence). There are 15 residues in the CDR3. J gave up 6 bases and V 4 bases, and 10 bases lay outside the gene matches. The CDR3 spells CASSSGTINMDTQYF. In DNA form, the CDR3 reads TGTGCCAGCAGTTCCGGGACTATTAACATGGATACGCAGTATTTT.

CDR3 bases: TGTGCCAGCAGCCCCGGACTAGCGTTATCCTACGAGCAGTACTTC. Translated: CASSPGLALSYEQYF. This chain uses TRBV9 with TRBJ2-7; 9 nucleotides line up with TRBD2. Looked up from germline, CDR1 is SGDLS and CDR2 is YYNGEE. Trimming at V came to 4 bases and at J to 1 base, leaving 6 bases not matched to a gene. The CDR3 consists of 15 residues.

This chain connects TRBV6-5 to TRBJ2-1; 8 nucleotides agree with TRBD2. The V segment lost 7 bases and the J segment 8 bases; nucleotides outside the gene matches: 10. This CDR3 has 14 residues. Germline CDR1 is MNHEY and CDR2 is SVGAGI. CDR3 nucleotide sequence: TGTGCCAGCACCATCCCGGGACTAGACGATGAGCAGTTCTTC. It is translated as CASTIPGLDDEQFF.

The V gene is TRBV10-1, the J gene TRBJ1-2, with D unclear. This CDR3 is 12 amino acids long. CDR1 WNHNN and CDR2 SYGVQD come from the germline V gene (reference sequence). V was shortened by 3 bases and J by 2 bases, with 4 bases between the two germline ends. CDR3 bases: TGCGCCAGCAGTGACGGGAACTATGGCTACACCTTC. Its protein is CASSDGNYGYTF.

The rearrangement joins TRBV11-2 to TRBJ2-2; D gene uncertain. CDR3 length equals 13 residues. Trimming removed 1 base from V and 5 bases from J, with 5 bases in between. CDR1 and CDR2 (germline): SGHAT, FQNNGV. CDR3 nucleotide sequence: TGTGCCAGCAGCTTAGTGTCGACCGGGGAGCTGTTTTTT. Protein: CASSLVSTGELFF. The full variable domain, completed using reference TRBV11-2 and TRBJ2-2, is EAGVAQSPRYKIIEKRQSVAFWCNPISGHATLYWYQQILGQGPKLLIQFQNNGVVDDSQLPKDRFSAERLKGVDSTLKIQPAKLEDSAVYLCASSLVSTGELFFGEGSRLTVL.